This T cell receptor (beta chain) was sequenced during a study of T cell responses to AZD1222 COVID-19 vaccine. The CDR3 sequence is 18 residues long. The V and J ends lost 4 bases and 4 bases respectively, with 24 bases between them. CDR1 and CDR2 (germline): SGDLS, YYNGEE. Method: immunoSEQ multiplex PCR; TCRdb's copy keeps in-frame clones and lacks some. The table has 90,000 to 120,000 clones, around 83% seen once. Source: peripheral blood, taken on day 0 of AZD1222 vaccination. This rearrangement joins TRBV9 to TRBJ2-1; the D call may be TRBD1 or TRBD2 (6 bases each). The source of this sequence is an adult in good health. CDR3 nucleotide sequence: TGTGCCAGCAGCTCACCCGGGGGCTTACAGGGTTTGTACAATGAGCAGTTCTTC. Translated: CASSSPGGLQGLYNEQFF.